This T cell receptor beta chain stems from a study of cytomegalovirus exposure and HLA in healthy donors. Study-wide findings and caveats: There were reportedly fewer N-insertions in an Asian-associated ancestry cluster than the approximately 630-donor mean, in a later analysis. The study put 150 to 200 TCR beta chains on its list as cytomegalovirus-associated. Presence/absence analysis assumed near-uniform sequencing depth across donors.

The ends were cut back, 5 bases at V and 7 bases at J, with 6 bases in the middle. The CDR3 consists of 11 residues. The germline V gene has CDR1 SGHTA and CDR2 FQGTGA. PCR was performed using 60 Vbeta and 13 Jbeta primers. TCRdb's copy holds only in-frame clones and misses some; the assay was immunoSEQ multiplex PCR. The sample holds about 130,000 clones, around 80% seen once. This clone appeared a single time. Its target is unknown. Input material: PBMCs. This TCR derives from a woman in her 30s in good health and CMV-seronegative. V and J are TRBV7-3 and TRBJ1-3; D unresolved. The CDR3 DNA reads TGTGCCAGCAGCCCGGGGAACACCATATATTTT. Its translation: CASSPGNTIYF.